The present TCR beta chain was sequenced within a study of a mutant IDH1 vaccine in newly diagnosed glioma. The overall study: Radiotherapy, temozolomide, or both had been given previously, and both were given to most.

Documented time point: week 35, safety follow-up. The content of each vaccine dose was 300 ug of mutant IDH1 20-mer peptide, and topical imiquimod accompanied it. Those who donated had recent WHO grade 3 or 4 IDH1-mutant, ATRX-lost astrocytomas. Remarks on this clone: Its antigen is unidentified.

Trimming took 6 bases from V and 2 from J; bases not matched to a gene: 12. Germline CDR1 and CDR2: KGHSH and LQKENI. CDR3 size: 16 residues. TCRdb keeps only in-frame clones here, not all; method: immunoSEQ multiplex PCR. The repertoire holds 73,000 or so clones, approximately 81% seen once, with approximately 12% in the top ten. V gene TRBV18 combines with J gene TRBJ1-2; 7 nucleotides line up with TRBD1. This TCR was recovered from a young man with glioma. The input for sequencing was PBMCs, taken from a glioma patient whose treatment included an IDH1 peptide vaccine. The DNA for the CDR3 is TGTGCCAGCTCTCTCACAGCGGGACAGCTAAACTATGGCTACACCTTC. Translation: CASSLTAGQLNYGYTF.